This TCR beta chain was sequenced in a study of blood T cell repertoires in COVID-19 (TCRdb year 2020). Regarding the complete study: Samples from collaborators originated in the United States, Italy and Spain and spanned both the acute and convalescent phases of COVID-19. The prospective study material was composed of cDNA or gDNA derived from T cells, B-cell-depleted T cells, or PBMCs. Deeply sampled blood TCRbeta repertoires from subjects exposed to, actively infected with, or recovered from COVID-19 were included in the dataset. The repertoires were released in a freely available public database meant as a resource for research on the immune response to SARS-CoV-2. The samples were drawn from two sources: the first 160 participants of the ongoing ImmuneRACE study, and 950 to 1,500 subjects contributed by 6 global collaborators. A de-identified subject ID, COVID-19 status, age in years and sex were almost always included in the sample metadata. Where HLA class I and class II types were available, the types were taken from metadata supplied by the sample provider, not from assay-based typing. What the research found in general, with its limitations: Clinical and demographic metadata were provided uncurated, with the amount varying by source and participant.

TCRbeta CDR3 regions were amplified from genomic DNA using the immunoSEQ Assay, a bias-controlled multiplex PCR. Processing in the source paper ran as follows. Nucleated cell counts per sample were estimated from amplification of reference gene primers within the assay. Sequence reads were collapsed and filtered to measure the absolute abundance of every unique TCRbeta CDR3 rearrangement. For each sample, productive Simpson clonality was calculated as the square root of Simpson's diversity index across productive rearrangements. The table comes from immuneACCESS by way of TCRdb, which keeps in-frame sequences with V and J called. Part of the clones is missing from these tables; in studies checked, under half for an unresolved V gene and the rest for unknown reasons. D and trimming come from the DNA, and the V and J calls and clone size come from that table. Here the sample has about 140,000 clones; about 86% occur a single time. Of the sample, approximately 8% falls within the top ten clones.

Collaborating institutions collected whole blood in K2EDTA tubes following their own protocols. For TCRbeta analysis, collaborators shipped samples as frozen whole blood, isolated PBMCs, or DNA extracted from either of those sample types. The CDR3 numbers 13 residues from cysteine through phenylalanine. Here the CDR3 DNA is all that survives: 39 bases in frame from base 1. From a lookup of the germline V gene (reference sequence), CDR1 and CDR2 are LNHNV and YYDKDF. Between the V and J ends, shortened by 4 bases and 15 bases respectively, the junction contains 19 bases. As to this clone: This receptor's antigen is unknown. Base qualities were left out, and no much larger clone turns up one base away.

The rearrangement joined TRBV15 to TRBJ2-1; TRBD1 is perhaps the D gene, given 6 matching bases. The sample taken for sequencing was peripheral blood. The TCR originated in a woman aged 55-70 years with acute or convalescent COVID-19. The nucleotide sequence reads TGTGCCACCAGCACCACTACACAGGGACCTTGGTTCTTC. It translates as CATSTTTQGPWFF.